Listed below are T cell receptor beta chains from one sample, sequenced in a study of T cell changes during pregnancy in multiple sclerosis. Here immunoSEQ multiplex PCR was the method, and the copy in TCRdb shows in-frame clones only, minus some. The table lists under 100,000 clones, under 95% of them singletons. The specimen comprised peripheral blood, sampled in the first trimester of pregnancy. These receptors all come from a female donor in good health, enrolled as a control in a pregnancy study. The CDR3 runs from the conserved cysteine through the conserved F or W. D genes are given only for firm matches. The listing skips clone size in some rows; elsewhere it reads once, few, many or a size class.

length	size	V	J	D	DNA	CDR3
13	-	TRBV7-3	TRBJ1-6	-	TGTGCCAGCAGCTCTAGTGGTTCCTCACCCCTCCACTTT	CASSSSGSSPLHF
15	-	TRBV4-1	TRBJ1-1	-	TGCGCCAGCAACGTGTTCGGGGACACGAACACTGAAGCTTTCTTT	CASNVFGDTNTEAFF
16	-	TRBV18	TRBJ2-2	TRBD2	TGTGCCAGCTCGTCCGGGACTAGCGGGACCGCCGGGGAGCTGTTTTTT	CASSSGTSGTAGELFF
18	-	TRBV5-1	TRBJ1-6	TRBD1	TGCGCCAGCAGCCCAGGGTTACAGGGGGCGACCTATAATTCACCCCTCCACTTT	CASSPGLQGATYNSPLHF
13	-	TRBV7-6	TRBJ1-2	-	TGTGCCAGCAGCCCTCGCCAGGGCTATGGCTACACCTTC	CASSPRQGYGYTF
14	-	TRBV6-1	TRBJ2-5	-	TGTGCCAGCAGATCCCCAGGGACTGCGGAGACCCAGTACTTC	CASRSPGTAETQYF
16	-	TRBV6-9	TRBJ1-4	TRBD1	TGTGCCAGCAGTTCCCCACAGGGGGGGCCGAATGAAAAACTGTTTTTT	CASSSPQGGPNEKLFF
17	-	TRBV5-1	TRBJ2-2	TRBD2	TGCGCCAGCAGCTGGCGGGGGGGCGCTGTGAACACCGGGGAGCTGTTTTTT	CASSWRGGAVNTGELFF
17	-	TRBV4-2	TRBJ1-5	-	TGTGCCAGCAGCCAAGAATTTCCGGGTAATAGCAATCAGCCCCAGCATTTT	CASSQEFPGNSNQPQHF
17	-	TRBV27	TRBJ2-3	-	TGTGCCAGCAGTTCCGTCAAGGGGCGCTTCCACACAGATACGCAGTATTTT	CASSSVKGRFHTDTQYF
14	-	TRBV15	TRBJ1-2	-	TGTGCCACCAGCAGTTTGGGGGCGACCTATGGCTACACCTTC	CATSSLGATYGYTF
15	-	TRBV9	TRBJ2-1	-	TGTGCCAGCAGCGTAGGGGGGGGGCTCATCTATGAGCAGTTCTTC	CASSVGGGLIYEQFF
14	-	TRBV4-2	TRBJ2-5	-	TGTGCCAGCAGCCTCCGGACAGACCAAGAGACCCAGTACTTC	CASSLRTDQETQYF
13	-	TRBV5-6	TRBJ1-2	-	TGTGCCAGCAGCTTGGTGTCAGGGAATGGCTACACCTTC	CASSLVSGNGYTF
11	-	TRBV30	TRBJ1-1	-	TGTGCCTGGAGCCTCAGGGGCGAAGCTTTCTTT	CAWSLRGEAFF
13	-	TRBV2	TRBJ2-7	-	TGTGCCAGCAGTGAATTCGGGAGCTACGAGCAGTACTTC	CASSEFGSYEQYF
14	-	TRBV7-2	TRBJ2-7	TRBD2	TGTGCCAGCACCGGTAACAGCGGGGCCTACGAGCAGTACTTC	CASTGNSGAYEQYF
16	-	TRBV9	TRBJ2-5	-	TGTGCCAGCAGCGACTCAAATGGGGGCGTAGGAGAGACCCAGTACTTC	CASSDSNGGVGETQYF
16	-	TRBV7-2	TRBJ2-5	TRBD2	TGTGCCAGCAGTCCCTGGGGAGCGGGGTTACAAGAGACCCAGTACTTC	CASSPWGAGLQETQYF
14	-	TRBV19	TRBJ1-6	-	TGTGCCAGTAGTATGGACAGCAATAATTCACCCCTCCACTTT	CASSMDSNNSPLHF
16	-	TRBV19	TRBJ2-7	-	TGTGCCAGTAAGGTCCGTGCAGAGGTTAATCTCGGCGAGCAGTACTTC	CASKVRAEVNLGEQYF
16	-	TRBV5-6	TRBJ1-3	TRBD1	TGTGCCAGCAGCCTGACGACAGGGGTGGGGGGAAACACCATATATTTT	CASSLTTGVGGNTIYF
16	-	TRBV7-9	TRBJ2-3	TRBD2	TGTGCCAGCAGCTTAGTTGAAGCGGGGGGGCTGAATACGCAGTATTTT	CASSLVEAGGLNTQYF
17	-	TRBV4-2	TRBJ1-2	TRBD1	TGTGCCAGCAGCCAAGGTTCATCCGGGACAGGGACCTATGGCTACACCTTC	CASSQGSSGTGTYGYTF
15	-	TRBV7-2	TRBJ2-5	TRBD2	TGTGCCAGCAGCCTAGCGGGGGGGCCAAGGGAGACCCAGTACTTC	CASSLAGGPRETQYF
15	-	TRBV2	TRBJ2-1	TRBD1	TGTGCCAGCAGTGTAGCCAGGGCAGGGGGCGGTGAGCAGTTCTTC	CASSVARAGGGEQFF
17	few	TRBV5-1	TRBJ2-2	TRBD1	TGCGCCAGCAGCTTGAAGCCAGGGGGTATGAACACCGGGGAGCTGTTTTTT	CASSLKPGGMNTGELFF
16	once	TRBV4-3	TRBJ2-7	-	TGCGCCAGCAGCCAATGGCCGGGGGAATCAACCTACGAGCAGTACTTC	CASSQWPGESTYEQYF
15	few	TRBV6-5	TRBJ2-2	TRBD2	TGTGCCAGCAGACGACTAGCGGGGGGAGCCGGGGAGCTGTTTTTT	CASRRLAGGAGELFF
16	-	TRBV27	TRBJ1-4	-	TGTGCCAGCAGCTCACTAGGACGGTTCTTTAATGAAAAACTGTTTTTT	CASSSLGRFFNEKLFF
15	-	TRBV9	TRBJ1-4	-	TGTGCCAGCAGCTTCCGGGACAATCAAAATGAAAAACTGTTTTTT	CASSFRDNQNEKLFF
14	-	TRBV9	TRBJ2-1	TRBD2	TGTGCCAGCAGCGGAGATAGCGGGGGTAATGAGCAGTTCTTC	CASSGDSGGNEQFF
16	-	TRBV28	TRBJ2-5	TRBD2	TGTGCCAGCAGTTCCTTTACTAGCGGGGAGGGAGAGACCCAGTACTTC	CASSSFTSGEGETQYF
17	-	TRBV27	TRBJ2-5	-	TGTGCCAGCAGTTCTCCCCGTACCGGAGGTAGCCAAGAGACCCAGTACTTC	CASSSPRTGGSQETQYF
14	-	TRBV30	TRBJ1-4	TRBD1	TGTGCCTGGACCTGGGACAGTTTAAATGAAAAACTGTTTTTT	CAWTWDSLNEKLFF
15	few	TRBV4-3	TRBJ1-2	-	TGCGCCAGCAGCCAAGGGCAGGATGGCCTCTATGGCTACACCTTC	CASSQGQDGLYGYTF
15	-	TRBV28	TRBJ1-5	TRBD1	TGTGCCAGCAGTTTGGGACAGGGGAGCAATCAGCCCCAGCATTTT	CASSLGQGSNQPQHF
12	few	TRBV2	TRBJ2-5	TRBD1	TGTGCCAGCGGACAGGAACAAGAGACCCAGTACTTC	CASGQEQETQYF
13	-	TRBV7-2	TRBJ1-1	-	TGTGCCAGCAGCCTAGCCCGGAACACTGAAGCTTTCTTT	CASSLARNTEAFF
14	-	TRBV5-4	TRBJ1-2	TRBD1	TGTGCCAGCAGATTGGACAGGGGGAGTTATGGCTACACCTTC	CASRLDRGSYGYTF
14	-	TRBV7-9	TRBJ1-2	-	TGTGCCAGCAGCTTAAACCCTAGGAACTATGGCTACACCTTC	CASSLNPRNYGYTF
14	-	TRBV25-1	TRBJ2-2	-	TGTGCCAGTGGGTCAGGAATAATGACCGGGGAGCTGTTTTTT	CASGSGIMTGELFF
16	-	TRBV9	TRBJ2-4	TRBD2	TGTGCCAGCAGCCCAGGGACTAGCGGGCTGCAAAACATTCAGTACTTC	CASSPGTSGLQNIQYF
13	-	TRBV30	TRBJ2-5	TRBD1	TGTGCCTGCCTCCGACAGGGCTCAGAGACCCAGTACTTC	CACLRQGSETQYF
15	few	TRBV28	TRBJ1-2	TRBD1	TGTGCCAGCAGTTTATCACAGGGGGCAGTAGCTGGCTACACCTTC	CASSLSQGAVAGYTF
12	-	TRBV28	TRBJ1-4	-	TGTGCCACCTTCAGGGCGAATGAAAAACTGTTTTTT	CATFRANEKLFF